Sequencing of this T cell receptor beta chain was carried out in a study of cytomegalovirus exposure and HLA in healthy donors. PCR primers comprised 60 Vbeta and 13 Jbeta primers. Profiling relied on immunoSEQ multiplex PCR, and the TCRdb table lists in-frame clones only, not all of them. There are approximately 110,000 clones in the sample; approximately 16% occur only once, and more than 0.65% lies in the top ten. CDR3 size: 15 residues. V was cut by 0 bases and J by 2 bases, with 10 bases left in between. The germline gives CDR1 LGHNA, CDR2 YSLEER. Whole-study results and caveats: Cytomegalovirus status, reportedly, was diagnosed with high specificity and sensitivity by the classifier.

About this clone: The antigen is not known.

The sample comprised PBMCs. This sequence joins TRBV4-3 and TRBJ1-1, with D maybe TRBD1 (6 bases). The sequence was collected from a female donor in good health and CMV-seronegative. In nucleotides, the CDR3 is TGCGCCAGCAGCCAAGATCGGACAGTCAACACTGAAGCTTTCTTT. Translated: CASSQDRTVNTEAFF.